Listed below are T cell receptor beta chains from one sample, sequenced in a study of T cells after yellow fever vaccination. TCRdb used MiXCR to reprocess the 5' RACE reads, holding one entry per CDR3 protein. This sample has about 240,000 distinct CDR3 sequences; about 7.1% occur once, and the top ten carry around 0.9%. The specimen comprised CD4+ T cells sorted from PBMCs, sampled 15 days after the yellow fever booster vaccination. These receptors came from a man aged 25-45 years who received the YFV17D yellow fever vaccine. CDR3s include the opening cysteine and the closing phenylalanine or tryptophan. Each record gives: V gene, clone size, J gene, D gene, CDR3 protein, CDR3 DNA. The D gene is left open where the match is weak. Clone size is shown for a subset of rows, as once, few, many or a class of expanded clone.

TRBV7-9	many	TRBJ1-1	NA	CASSLEGGGSTEAFF	TGTGCCAGCAGCCTAGAGGGTGGGGGCAGCACTGAAGCTTTCTTT
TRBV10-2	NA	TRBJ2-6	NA	CASSGGESTRDLANVLTF	TGCGCCAGCAGTGGAGGAGAGTCGACACGGGACTTGGCCAACGTCCTGACTTTC
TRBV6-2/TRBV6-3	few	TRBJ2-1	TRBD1	CASSWTGNSYNEQFF	TGTGCCAGCAGTTGGACAGGAAACTCCTACAATGAGCAGTTCTTC
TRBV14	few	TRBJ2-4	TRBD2	CASSRNSGRAVIQYF	TGTGCCAGCAGCCGGAATAGCGGGAGGGCCGTCATTCAGTACTTC
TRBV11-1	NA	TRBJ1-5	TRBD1	CASSPRGDRGPEPNQPQHF	TGTGCCAGCAGCCCCCGCGGGGACAGGGGCCCTGAACCAAATCAGCCCCAGCATTTT
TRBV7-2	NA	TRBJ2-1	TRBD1	CASSTNRGRGVNEQFF	TGTGCCAGCAGCACGAACAGGGGGCGTGGGGTCAATGAGCAGTTCTTC
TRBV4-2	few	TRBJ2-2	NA	CASSQDATGRTGELFF	TGTGCCAGCAGCCAAGATGCAACAGGGCGCACCGGGGAGCTGTTTTTT
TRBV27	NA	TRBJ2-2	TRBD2	CASSLLADTGELFF	TGTGCCAGCAGTTTACTAGCGGACACCGGGGAGCTGTTTTTT
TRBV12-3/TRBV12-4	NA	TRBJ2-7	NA	CASSFRSEYEQYF	TGTGCCAGCAGTTTTCGGTCAGAATACGAGCAGTACTTC
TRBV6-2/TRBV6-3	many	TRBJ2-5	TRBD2	CASSYGGSPETQYF	TGTGCCAGCAGTTACGGCGGGAGCCCAGAGACCCAGTACTTC
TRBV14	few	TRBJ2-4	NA	CASSQGVTAPKNIQYF	TGTGCCAGCAGCCAAGGGGTGACAGCACCCAAAAACATTCAGTACTTC
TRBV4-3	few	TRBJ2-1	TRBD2	CASSQVGGSGTRDYNEQFF	TGCGCCAGCAGCCAAGTCGGAGGCTCCGGGACTAGAGATTACAATGAGCAGTTCTTC
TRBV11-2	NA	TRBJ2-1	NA	CASSLDPWGGGGGDEQFF	TGTGCCAGCAGCTTAGATCCCTGGGGCGGCGGAGGGGGCGATGAGCAGTTCTTC
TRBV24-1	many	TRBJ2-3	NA	CATSDFAGSTDTQYF	TGTGCCACCAGTGATTTTGCGGGAAGCACAGATACGCAGTATTTT
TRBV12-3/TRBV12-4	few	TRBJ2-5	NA	CASSLSRNQETQYF	TGTGCCAGCAGTTTGAGTCGGAATCAAGAGACCCAGTACTTC
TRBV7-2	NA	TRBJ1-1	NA	CASSLASESEAFF	TGTGCCAGCAGCTTAGCTTCCGAATCTGAAGCTTTCTTT
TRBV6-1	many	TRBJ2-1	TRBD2	CASSELLAGGRQFF	TGTGCCAGCAGTGAACTCCTAGCGGGAGGGCGGCAGTTCTTC
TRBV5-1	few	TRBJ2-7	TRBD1	CASSWGQGLFYEQYF	TGCGCCAGCAGCTGGGGACAGGGGCTTTTCTACGAGCAGTACTTC
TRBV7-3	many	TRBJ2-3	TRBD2	CASSPTIAGGRDTQYF	TGTGCCAGCAGCCCCACGATAGCGGGAGGAAGGGACACGCAGTATTTT
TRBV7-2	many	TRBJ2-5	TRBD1	CASSLGQGIETQYF	TGTGCCAGCAGCTTGGGACAGGGGATTGAGACCCAGTACTTC
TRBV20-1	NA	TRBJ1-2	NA	CSAREGYGGGYTF	TGCAGTGCTAGAGAGGGATATGGAGGGGGCTACACCTTC
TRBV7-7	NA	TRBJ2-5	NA	CASSVGTPSTETQYF	TGTGCCAGCAGCGTGGGGACGCCAAGTACGGAGACCCAGTACTTC
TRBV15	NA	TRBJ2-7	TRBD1	CATSRDPGQAYEQYF	TGTGCCACCAGCAGAGACCCGGGACAGGCCTACGAGCAGTACTTC
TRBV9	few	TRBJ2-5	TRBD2	CASSVVAGGGETQYF	TGTGCCAGCAGCGTAGTAGCGGGAGGCGGTGAGACCCAGTACTTC
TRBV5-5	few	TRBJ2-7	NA	CASSLGYNRVDEQYF	TGTGCCAGCAGCTTGGGTTATAATAGGGTAGACGAGCAGTACTTC
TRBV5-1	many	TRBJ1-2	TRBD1	CASSSTGDYGYTF	TGCGCCAGCAGCTCCACAGGGGACTATGGCTACACCTTC
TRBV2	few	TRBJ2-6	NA	CASKYHGPPSGANVLTF	TGTGCCAGCAAGTATCACGGACCCCCCTCTGGGGCCAACGTCCTGACTTTC
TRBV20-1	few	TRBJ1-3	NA	CSARIGQDPGNTIYF	TGCAGTGCTCGAATCGGGCAGGACCCTGGAAACACCATATATTTT
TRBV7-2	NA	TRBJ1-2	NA	CASSFGTRITGGYTF	TGTGCCAGCAGCTTTGGGACAAGGATTACCGGGGGCTACACCTTC
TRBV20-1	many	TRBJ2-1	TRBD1	CSASTGGSYNEQFF	TGCAGTGCATCGACAGGGGGCTCCTACAATGAGCAGTTCTTC
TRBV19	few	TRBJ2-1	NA	CASSIETRAFYNEQFF	TGTGCCAGTAGTATCGAAACTAGAGCCTTTTACAATGAGCAGTTCTTC
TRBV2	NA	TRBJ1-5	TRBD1	CASSERQTGEQPQHF	TGTGCCAGCAGTGAGAGGCAAACAGGGGAGCAGCCCCAGCATTTT
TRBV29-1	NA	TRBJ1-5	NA	CSVRDDDGNQPQHF	TGCAGCGTTAGGGACGACGATGGCAATCAGCCCCAGCATTTT
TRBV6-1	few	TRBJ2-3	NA	CASTRTGSADTQYF	TGTGCCAGCACCCGAACAGGTTCCGCGGATACGCAGTATTTT
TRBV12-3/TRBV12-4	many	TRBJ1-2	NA	CASSSPQGGYTF	TGTGCCAGCAGTTCCCCACAGGGTGGCTACACCTTC
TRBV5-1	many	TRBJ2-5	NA	CASSLGPSGETQYF	TGCGCCAGCAGCTTAGGACCCTCGGGGGAGACCCAGTACTTC
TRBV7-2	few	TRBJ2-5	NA	CASSSASGETQYF	TGTGCCAGCAGCTCGGCCTCGGGAGAGACCCAGTACTTC
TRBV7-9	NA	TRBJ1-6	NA	CASSPGTFYNSPLHF	TGTGCCAGCAGCCCCGGGACATTCTATAATTCACCCCTCCACTTT
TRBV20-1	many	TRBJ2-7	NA	CRVGQSGEQYF	TGCAGGGTTGGACAGTCTGGGGAGCAGTACTTC
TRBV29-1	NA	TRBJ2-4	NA	CSVENEDIQYF	TGCAGCGTTGAAAACGAGGACATTCAGTACTTC
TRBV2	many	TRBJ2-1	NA	CASSENTYNEQFF	TGTGCCAGCAGTGAGAATACCTACAATGAGCAGTTCTTC
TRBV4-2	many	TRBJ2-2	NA	CASSQEGGFAAGELFF	TGTGCCAGCAGCCAAGAAGGGGGGTTTGCTGCCGGGGAGCTGTTTTTT
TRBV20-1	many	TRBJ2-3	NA	CSARDSSQGTDTQYF	TGCAGTGCTAGAGATAGCTCGCAAGGCACAGATACGCAGTATTTT
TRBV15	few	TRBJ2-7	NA	CATSDGRSYEQYF	TGTGCCACCAGCGACGGACGGAGCTACGAGCAGTACTTC
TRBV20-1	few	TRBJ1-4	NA	CSARGQEKLFF	TGCAGTGCTAGAGGTCAAGAAAAACTGTTTTTT
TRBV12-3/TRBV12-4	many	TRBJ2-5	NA	CASSLHTLGETQYF	TGTGCCAGCAGCCTACACACGCTGGGAGAGACCCAGTACTTC
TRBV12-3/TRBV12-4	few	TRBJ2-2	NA	CASRGLLNTGELFF	TGTGCCAGCCGCGGGCTATTGAACACCGGGGAGCTGTTTTTT
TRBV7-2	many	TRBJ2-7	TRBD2	CASSSRTSGDEQYF	TGTGCCAGCAGCTCCCGGACTAGCGGTGACGAGCAGTACTTC
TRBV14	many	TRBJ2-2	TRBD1	CASSHTGGASTGELFF	TGTGCCAGCAGCCACACAGGGGGCGCGAGCACCGGGGAGCTGTTTTTT
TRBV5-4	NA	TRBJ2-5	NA	CASSFMMTDPRAQYF	TGTGCCAGCAGCTTCATGATGACAGACCCGAGGGCCCAGTACTTC
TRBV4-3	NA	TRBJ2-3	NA	CASSQDRVQGGTDTQYF	TGCGCCAGCAGCCAAGATCGGGTTCAGGGGGGGACAGATACGCAGTATTTT
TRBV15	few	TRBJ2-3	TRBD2	CATSSNAWGGTDTQYF	TGTGCCACCAGCTCAAACGCTTGGGGGGGTACAGATACGCAGTATTTT
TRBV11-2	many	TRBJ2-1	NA	CASTLEAEQFF	TGTGCCAGCACCCTGGAAGCTGAGCAGTTCTTC
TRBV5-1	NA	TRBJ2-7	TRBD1	CASSFTDRDEQYF	TGCGCCAGCAGCTTTACGGACAGGGACGAGCAGTACTTC
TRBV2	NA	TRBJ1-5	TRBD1	CASSEERQGQPQHF	TGTGCCAGCAGTGAAGAGAGACAGGGTCAGCCCCAGCATTTT
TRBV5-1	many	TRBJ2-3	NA	CASSLAGAYTQYF	TGCGCCAGCAGCTTGGCAGGGGCTTATACGCAGTATTTT
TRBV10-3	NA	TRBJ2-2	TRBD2	CAMGGKGRSTGELFF	TGTGCCATGGGGGGGAAGGGGCGCTCGACCGGGGAGCTGTTTTTT
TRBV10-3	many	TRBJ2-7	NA	CAISESEGDGPYEQYF	TGTGCCATCAGTGAGTCGGAGGGGGATGGGCCCTACGAGCAGTACTTC